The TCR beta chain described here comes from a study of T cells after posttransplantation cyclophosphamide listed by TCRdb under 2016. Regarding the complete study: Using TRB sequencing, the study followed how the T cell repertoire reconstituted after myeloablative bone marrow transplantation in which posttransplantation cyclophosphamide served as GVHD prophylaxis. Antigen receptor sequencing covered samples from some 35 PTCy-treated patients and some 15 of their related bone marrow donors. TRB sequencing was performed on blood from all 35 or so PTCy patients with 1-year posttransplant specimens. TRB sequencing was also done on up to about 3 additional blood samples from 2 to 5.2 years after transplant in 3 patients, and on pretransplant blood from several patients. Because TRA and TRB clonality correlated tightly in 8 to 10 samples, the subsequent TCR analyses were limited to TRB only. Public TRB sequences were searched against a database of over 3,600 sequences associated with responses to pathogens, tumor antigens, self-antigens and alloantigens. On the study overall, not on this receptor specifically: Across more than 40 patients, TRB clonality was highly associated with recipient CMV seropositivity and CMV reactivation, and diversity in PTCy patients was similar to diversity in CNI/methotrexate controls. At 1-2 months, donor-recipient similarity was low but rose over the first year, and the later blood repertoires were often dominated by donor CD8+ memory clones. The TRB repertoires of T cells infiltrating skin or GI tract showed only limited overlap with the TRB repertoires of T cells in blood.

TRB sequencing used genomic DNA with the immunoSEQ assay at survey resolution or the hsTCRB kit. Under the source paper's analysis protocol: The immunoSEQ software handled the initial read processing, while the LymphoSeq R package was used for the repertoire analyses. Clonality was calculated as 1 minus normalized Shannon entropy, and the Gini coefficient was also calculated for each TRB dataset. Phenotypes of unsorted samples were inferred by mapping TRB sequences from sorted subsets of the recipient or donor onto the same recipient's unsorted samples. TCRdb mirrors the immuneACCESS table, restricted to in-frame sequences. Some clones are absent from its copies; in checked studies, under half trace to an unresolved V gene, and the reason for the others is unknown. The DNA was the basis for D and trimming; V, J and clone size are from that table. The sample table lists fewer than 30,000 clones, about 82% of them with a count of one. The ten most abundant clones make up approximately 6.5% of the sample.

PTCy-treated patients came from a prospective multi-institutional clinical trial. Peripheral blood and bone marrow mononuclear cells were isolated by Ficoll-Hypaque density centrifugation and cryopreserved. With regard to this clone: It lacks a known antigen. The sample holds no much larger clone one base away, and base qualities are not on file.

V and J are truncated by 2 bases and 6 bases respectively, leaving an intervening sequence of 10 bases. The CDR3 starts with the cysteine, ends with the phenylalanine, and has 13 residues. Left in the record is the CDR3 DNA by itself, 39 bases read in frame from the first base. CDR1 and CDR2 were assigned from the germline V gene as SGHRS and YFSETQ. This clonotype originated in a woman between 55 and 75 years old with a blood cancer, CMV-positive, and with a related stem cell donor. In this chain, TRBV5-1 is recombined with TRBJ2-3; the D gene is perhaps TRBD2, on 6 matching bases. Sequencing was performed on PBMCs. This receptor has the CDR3 CASSLGGVDTQYF. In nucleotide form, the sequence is TGCGCCAGCAGCTTAGGAGGGGTCGATACGCAGTATTTT.